The present entry profiles one T cell receptor (beta chain) with its context. The CDR3 extends over 13 amino acids. The germline gives CDR1 KGHSH, CDR2 LQKENI. V was cut by 5 bases and J by 6 bases, with 10 bases left in between. The data were taken from a study of blood T cells in healthy people across ages. A J-beta primer mix and a sample-barcoded 5' primer were used in a second PCR of roughly 6 to 11 cycles. MiXCR, applied by TCRdb to the 5' RACE reads, yields one record per CDR3 protein. This sample has around 990,000 distinct CDR3 sequences, with about 23% found just once. These data are also associated with another study on T cells of mothers and their children.

Sequenced sample: blood. This TCR derives from a girl between 2 and 10 years old in good health. The V call is TRBV18, the J call TRBJ2-2; D remains ambiguous. CDR3 protein: CASSSKLPGELFF. The CDR3 nucleotides are TGTGCCAGCTCATCAAAGCTGCCCGGGGAGCTGTTTTTT.